The 26 T cell receptor beta chains listed next were all sequenced from one sample in a study of T cells after yellow fever vaccination. In TCRdb, the 5' RACE reads were re-called with MiXCR into one record per CDR3 protein. Counted here are approximately 130,000 distinct CDR3 sequences, about 15% occurring once; the ten biggest clones make up roughly 44%. The sample in question was CD8+ T cells sorted from PBMCs, obtained 5 days after the yellow fever booster vaccination. All receptors come from a young man who received the YFV17D yellow fever vaccine.

This clonotype was observed a few times. The chain employs TRBV27 and TRBJ2-2; 8 bases are shared with TRBD1. The CDR3 covers 17 residues. The trim removed 1 base at V and 2 bases at J, leaving 6 bases unmatched. Germline CDR1 and CDR2: MNHEY and SMNVEV (reference sequence). CDR3 coding DNA: TGTGCCAGCAGTTTATACTCCGACAGGGGCAACACCGGGGAGCTGTTTTTT. Protein product: CASSLYSDRGNTGELFF.

The genes are TRBV6-2 or TRBV6-3 and TRBJ1-1; TRBD1 might be the D (6 bases). Germline V gives CDR1 MNHEY, CDR2 SVGEGT. The CDR3 runs to 13 residues. Deletions cut 9 bases from V and 5 bases from J, with 16 bases between. CDR3 in DNA: TGTGCCAGTTGGGACACAGACGGGACTGAAGCTTTCTTT. It translates to CASWDTDGTEAFF.

This clonotype has only a few counts. The CDR3 sequence is CASSGTGPNEKLFF. The DNA of the CDR3 is TGTGCCAGCAGTGGTACAGGACCTAATGAAAAACTGTTTTTT. The rearrangement links TRBV2 to TRBJ1-4; perhaps TRBD1 as D (5 bases). Germline CDR1 and CDR2: SNHLY and FYNNEI. V lost 4 bases and J lost 3, with 9 bases in between. The CDR3 contains 14 residues. Looking up the rest from reference TRBV2 and TRBJ1-4 gives the full variable domain: EPEVTQTPSHQVTQMGQEVILRCVPISNHLYFYWYRQILGQKVEFLVSFYNNEISEKSEIFDDQFSVERPDGSNFTLKIRSTKLEDSAMYFCASSGTGPNEKLFFGSGTQLSVL.

This clonotype was seen a few times. The V gene is TRBV7-9, the J gene TRBJ2-1; D is possibly TRBD2 (7 bases). This CDR3 contains 15 residues. The germline gives CDR1 SEHNR, CDR2 FQNEAQ (reference sequence). The germline V and J ends were trimmed by 4 bases and 8 bases, with 18 bases remaining between them. In DNA form, the CDR3 reads TGTGCCAGCAGCTCTGCGGGGGCCGGTCTAGATGAGCAGTTCTTC. It encodes CASSSAGAGLDEQFF.

This clonotype was detected only a few times. This sequence joins TRBV4-1 and TRBJ2-5; the D is unclear. The CDR3 runs 16 residues. Trimming stripped 0 bases from V and 5 bases from J, with 16 bases between. Germline V gene data show CDR1 as MGHRA and CDR2 as YSYEKL. The CDR3 spells CASSQEEKGVKETQYF. The CDR3 bases are TGCGCCAGCAGCCAAGAGGAAAAGGGTGTAAAGGAGACCCAGTACTTC.

This clonotype was seen a handful of times. The chain carries TRBV13 and TRBJ2-5; D unresolved. V shed 2 bases and J shed 2 bases, with 12 bases lying between them. CDR1 and CDR2 from the germline V gene are PRHDT and FYEKMQ (reference sequence). The CDR3 runs 15 residues. CDR3 nucleotide sequence: TGTGCCAGCAGCTTAAGTAGGGCCCCTCAAGAGACCCAGTACTTC. This encodes CASSLSRAPQETQYF.

This rearrangement joins TRBV6-2 or TRBV6-3 to TRBJ1-1; D is possibly TRBD1 (5 bases). Germline V lookup: CDR1 MNHEY, CDR2 SVGEGT. The CDR3 has 15 residues. Trimming took 5 bases from V and 3 from J, leaving 16 bases between them. CDR3: CASSVGGRGYTEAFF. CDR3 sequence (DNA): TGTGCCAGCAGTGTCGGGGGACGGGGCTACACTGAAGCTTTCTTT.

The chain is built from TRBV4-3 and TRBJ2-2, with 9 bases matching TRBD2. The CDR3 runs 15 residues. Germline trimming cut 3 bases from V and 6 bases from J; bases unmatched to any gene: 5. In germline, CDR1 is LGHNA, CDR2 YSLEER. In DNA, the CDR3 is TGCGCCAGCAGCCATGGAGCGGGGGGTGCCGGGGAGCTGTTTTTT. Translation gives CASSHGAGGAGELFF.

This chain joins TRBV29-1 and TRBJ1-1; a possible D gene is TRBD1 (5 bases). This CDR3 spans 16 amino acids. V gave up 4 bases and J gave up 5 bases, with 23 bases separating them. Per the germline V gene, CDR1 is SQVTM and CDR2 is ANQGSEA. The CDR3 DNA reads TGCAGCGTTGGACCCTTTGGTGGGGCAGCGGGGACTGAAGCTTTCTTT. Its protein product is CSVGPFGGAAGTEAFF.

This clonotype was observed a handful of times. The V call is TRBV20-1, the J call TRBJ2-2; a weak D match, TRBD2 (7 bases). Germline-derived CDR1 and CDR2 are DFQATT and SNEGSKA (reference sequence). The CDR3 loop spans 16 amino acids. V lost 0 bases and J lost 1, with 12 bases in between. The CDR3 DNA sequence: TGCAGTGCTAGAGACGGGGGGACAATGAACACCGGGGAGCTGTTTTTT. Translated, it gives CSARDGGTMNTGELFF.

A single count supports this clonotype. The chain joins TRBV7-2 to TRBJ1-5; D call uncertain. Trimming stripped 1 base from V and 9 bases from J, with 7 bases between. The germline V gene encodes CDR1 SGHTA and CDR2 FQGNSA. This CDR3 is 12 amino acids long. The CDR3 is CASSLGEWPQHF. The CDR3 DNA sequence: TGTGCCAGCAGCTTAGGGGAGTGGCCCCAGCATTTT.

This clonotype was detected only a few times. The chain couples TRBV4-3 to TRBJ2-3, with D uncertain. The V gene lost 0 bases and the J gene lost 2 bases, with 18 bases spanning the gap. This CDR3 region has 18 residues. From germline, CDR1 is LGHNA and CDR2 YSLEER. The CDR3 protein is CASSQEGEMVENTDTQYF. As DNA, the CDR3 is TGCGCCAGCAGCCAAGAAGGAGAGATGGTGGAAAACACAGATACGCAGTATTTT.

The rearrangement uses TRBV6-5 and TRBJ2-1, with D possibly being TRBD1 (6 bases). V was pared by 1 base and J by 2 bases, with 15 bases between. This CDR3 is built from 17 residues. Germline assignment: CDR1 MNHEY and CDR2 SVGAGI. This CDR3 reads CASSYWGLGDTYNEQFF. CDR3 DNA sequence: TGTGCCAGCAGTTACTGGGGCCTAGGGGACACCTACAATGAGCAGTTCTTC.

This sequence joins TRBV5-6 and TRBJ1-6; D might be TRBD1 (6 bases). The germline V gene encodes CDR1 SGHDT and CDR2 YYEEEE. The CDR3 consists of 14 residues. The V end was cut by 4 bases, the J end by 8 bases, with 13 bases between. Written as DNA, the CDR3 is TGTGCCAGCAGCCCACAGGGATCCGATTCACCCCTCCACTTT. It is translated as CASSPQGSDSPLHF. The full variable domain, its missing parts supplied by reference TRBV5-6 and TRBJ1-6, is DAGVTQSPTHLIKTRGQQVTLRCSPKSGHDTVSWYQQALGQGPQFIFQYYEEEERQRGNFPDRFSGHQFPNYSSELNVNALLLGDSALYLCASSPQGSDSPLHFGNGTRLTVT.

Concerning this clonotype: The junction departs from the called germline gene at one end, perhaps through a read error. The V call is TRBV5-4, the J call TRBJ1-1; D is unresolved. Per the germline V gene, CDR1 is SGHNT and CDR2 is YYREEE (reference sequence). There are 16 residues in the CDR3. The CDR3 reads CASSLVVGGPLGEAYF. The CDR3 DNA follows: TGTGCCAGCAGCTTGGTGGTGGGCGGACCGTTGGGTGAAGCTTACTTT. Combining the CDR3 with reference TRBV5-4 and TRBJ1-1 gives the whole variable domain ETGVTQSPTHLIKTRGQQVTLRCSSQSGHNTVSWYQQALGQGPQFIFQYYREEENGRGNFPPRFSGLQFPNYSSELNVNALELDDSALYLCASSLVVGGPLGEAYFGQGTRLTVV.

A few counts support this clonotype. The chain joins TRBV28 to TRBJ2-7; TRBD1 matches 8 bases. The CDR3 covers 14 residues. J was trimmed by 5 bases and V by 2 bases; bases with no gene match: 5. Per the germline V gene, CDR1 is MDHEN and CDR2 is SYDVKM. CDR3 bases: TGTGCCAGCAGTTTAATAGGACAGGGACACGAGCAGTACGTC. As protein: CASSLIGQGHEQYV.

This clonotype turned up a few times. The V call is TRBV27, the J call TRBJ1-1; D is uncertain. CDR3 length: 11 residues. The germline CDR1 and CDR2 sequences are MNHEY and SMNVEV (reference sequence). Trimming took 8 bases from V and 5 from J, leaving 9 bases between them. The CDR3 DNA is TGTGCCAGCGAAAAGGGTACTGAAGCTTTCTTT. It codes for CASEKGTEAFF.

The rearrangement joins TRBV6-2 or TRBV6-3 to TRBJ2-2; D is unresolved. CDR1 and CDR2 (germline): MNHEY, SVGEGT. The CDR3 runs 13 residues. V was pared by 2 bases and J by 3 bases, with 4 bases between. This CDR3 is CASSYAYTGELFF. The CDR3 DNA reads as TGTGCCAGCAGTTACGCCTACACCGGGGAGCTGTTTTTT.

This clonotype was found a few times. The rearrangement joins TRBV29-1 to TRBJ2-2; possibly TRBD1 for D (5 bases). The germline gives CDR1 SQVTM, CDR2 ANQGSEA. The V gene lost 6 bases and the J gene lost 7 bases, with 9 bases spanning the gap. The CDR3 runs 11 residues. The CDR3 coding sequence is TGCAGCGTCTCCCAGGGCGGGGAGCTGTTTTTT. Its protein product is CSVSQGGELFF.

This clonotype showed up just a few times. The chain links TRBV2 to TRBJ2-1; the match to TRBD2 covers 12 bases. CDR3 length: 15 residues. V lost 4 bases to trimming and J lost 5 bases; unmatched junction nucleotides: 3. Germline lookup yields CDR1 SNHLY and CDR2 FYNNEI. CDR3 nucleotides: TGTGCCAGCAGTGGGACTAGCGGGGCCCACAATGAGCAGTTCTTC. Residues: CASSGTSGAHNEQFF. The whole variable domain, filled in from reference TRBV2 and TRBJ2-1, reads EPEVTQTPSHQVTQMGQEVILRCVPISNHLYFYWYRQILGQKVEFLVSFYNNEISEKSEIFDDQFSVERPDGSNFTLKIRSTKLEDSAMYFCASSGTSGAHNEQFFGPGTRLTVL.

This chain joins TRBV7-3 and TRBJ2-2; D may be TRBD1 (5 bases). Trimming stripped 5 bases from V and 7 bases from J, with 11 bases between. There are 13 residues in the CDR3. Germline CDR1 and CDR2: SGHTA and FQGTGA. The DNA for the CDR3 is TGTGCCAGCAGCGTCAAGGGGTTCGGGGAGCTGTTTTTT. It specifies CASSVKGFGELFF.

This clonotype was seen at least ten times. The chain recombines TRBV27 with TRBJ2-1; TRBD2 matches at 10 bases. V lost 7 bases, J lost 5 bases, and 11 bases stayed unmatched. This CDR3 is 16 amino acids long. Germline CDR1 and CDR2: MNHEY and SMNVEV (reference sequence). The CDR3 sequence: CASTDAGLAGDNEQFF. The CDR3 DNA follows: TGTGCCAGCACCGACGCGGGGCTAGCGGGGGACAATGAGCAGTTCTTC.

The CDR3 bases are TGTGCCACTCACAGCTACGAGCAGTACGTC. This sequence encodes CATHSYEQYV. This rearrangement joins TRBV2 to TRBJ2-7; D is unresolved. This CDR3 comprises 10 residues. Germline loops: CDR1 SNHLY, CDR2 FYNNEI. Trimming left V 10 bases short and J 3 bases short, with 7 bases between.

This rearrangement joins TRBV29-1 to TRBJ1-1; possible D gene TRBD1, 6 bases. The V gene lost 3 bases and the J gene lost 8 bases, with 13 bases spanning the gap. CDR3 size: 12 residues. Germline CDR1 SQVTM, CDR2 ANQGSEA. CDR3 sequence (DNA): TGCAGCGTTGAGGCGGGGACAATCGAAGCTTTCTTT. Amino acid sequence: CSVEAGTIEAFF.

The chain has TRBV6-6 and TRBJ2-1; TRBD2 agrees at 10 bases. Germline values: CDR1 MNHNY, CDR2 SVGAGI (reference sequence). The V segment lost 5 bases and the J segment 6 bases; nucleotides outside the gene matches: 4. The CDR3 runs 14 residues. The CDR3 reads CASSRLAGGNEQFF. In DNA form, the CDR3 reads TGTGCCAGCAGTCGATTAGCGGGGGGCAATGAGCAGTTCTTC.

This clonotype came up a few times. The chain combines TRBV12-3 or TRBV12-4 with TRBJ2-3, with 9 bases matching TRBD1. The CDR3 has 14 amino acids. Unmatched junction bases numbered 6, after V lost 6 bases and J lost 5 bases. This CDR3 is CASRNPDRGDTQYF. The CDR3 nucleotides read TGTGCCAGCAGAAACCCGGACAGGGGAGATACGCAGTATTTT.